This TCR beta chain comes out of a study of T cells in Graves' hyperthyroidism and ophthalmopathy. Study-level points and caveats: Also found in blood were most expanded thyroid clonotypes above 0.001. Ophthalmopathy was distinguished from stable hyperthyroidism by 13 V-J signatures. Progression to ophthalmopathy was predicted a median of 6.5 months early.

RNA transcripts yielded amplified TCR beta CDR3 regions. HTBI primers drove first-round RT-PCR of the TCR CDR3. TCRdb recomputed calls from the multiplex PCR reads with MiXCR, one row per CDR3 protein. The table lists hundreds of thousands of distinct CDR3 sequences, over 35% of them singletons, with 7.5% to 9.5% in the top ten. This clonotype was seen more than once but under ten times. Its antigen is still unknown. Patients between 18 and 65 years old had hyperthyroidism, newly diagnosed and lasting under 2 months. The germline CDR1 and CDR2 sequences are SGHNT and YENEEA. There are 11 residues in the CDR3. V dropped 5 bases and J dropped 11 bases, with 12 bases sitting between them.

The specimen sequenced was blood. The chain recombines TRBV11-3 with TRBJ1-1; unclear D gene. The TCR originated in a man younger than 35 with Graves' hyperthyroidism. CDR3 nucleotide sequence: TGTGCCAGCAGCCGCGGAGTATTGGCTTTCTTT. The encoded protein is CASSRGVLAFF.